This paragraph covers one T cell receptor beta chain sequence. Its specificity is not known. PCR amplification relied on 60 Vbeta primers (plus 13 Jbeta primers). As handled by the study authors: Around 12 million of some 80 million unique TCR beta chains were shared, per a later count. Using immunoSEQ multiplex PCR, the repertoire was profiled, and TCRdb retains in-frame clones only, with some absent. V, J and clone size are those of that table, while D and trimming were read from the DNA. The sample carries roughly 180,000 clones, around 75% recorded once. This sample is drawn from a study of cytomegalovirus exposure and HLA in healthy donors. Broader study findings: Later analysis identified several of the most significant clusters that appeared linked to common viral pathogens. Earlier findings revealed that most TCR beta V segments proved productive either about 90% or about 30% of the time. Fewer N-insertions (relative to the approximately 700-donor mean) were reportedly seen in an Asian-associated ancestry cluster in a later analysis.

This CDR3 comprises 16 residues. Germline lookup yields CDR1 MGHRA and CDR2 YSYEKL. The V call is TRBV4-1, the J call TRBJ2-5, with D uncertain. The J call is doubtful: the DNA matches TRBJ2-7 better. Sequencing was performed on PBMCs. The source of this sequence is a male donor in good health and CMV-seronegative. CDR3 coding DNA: TGCGCCAGCAGCCAAGAACACGCGGCGCGCTCCTACGAGCAGTACTTC. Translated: CASSQEHAARSYEQYF.